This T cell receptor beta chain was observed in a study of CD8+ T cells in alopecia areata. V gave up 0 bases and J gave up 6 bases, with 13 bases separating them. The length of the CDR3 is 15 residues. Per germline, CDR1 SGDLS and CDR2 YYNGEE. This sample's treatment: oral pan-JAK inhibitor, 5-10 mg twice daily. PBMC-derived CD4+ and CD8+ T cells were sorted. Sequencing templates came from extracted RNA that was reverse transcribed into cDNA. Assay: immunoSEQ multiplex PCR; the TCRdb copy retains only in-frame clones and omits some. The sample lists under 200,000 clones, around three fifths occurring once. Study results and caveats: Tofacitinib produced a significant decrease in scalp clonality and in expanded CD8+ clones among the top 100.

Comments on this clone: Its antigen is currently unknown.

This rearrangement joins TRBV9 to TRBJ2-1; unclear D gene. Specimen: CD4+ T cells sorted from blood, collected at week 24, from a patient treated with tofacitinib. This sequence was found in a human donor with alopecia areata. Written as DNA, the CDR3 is TGTGCCAGCAGCGTAGGGATCGGGCAGTTCAATGAGCAGTTCTTC. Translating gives CASSVGIGQFNEQFF.